This entry features one T cell receptor beta chain sequence. The entry originates in a study of siplizumab effects on memory and regulatory T cells. V lost 2 bases and J 7 bases, leaving 14 bases between the germline ends. This CDR3 contains 14 residues. Germline lookup yields CDR1 KGHSH and CDR2 LQKENI. Assaying covered about 10^5 TCR templates per sample. This table comes from immunoSEQ multiplex PCR, and its TCRdb copy is limited to in-frame clones, with some not included. This sample has about 70,000 clones; around 90% occur once, and the top ten carry 1.7%. The chain carries TRBV18 and TRBJ1-1; D gene ambiguous. This sequence originates from a human donor in good health. Sequencing input: Tregs sorted from blood. The CDR3 loop reads CASSPGLRTDEAFF. Written as DNA, the CDR3 is TGTGCCAGCTCACCAGGGTTACGAACAGATGAAGCTTTCTTT. Drawing the rest from reference TRBV18 and TRBJ1-1, the complete variable domain is NAGVMQNPRHLVRRRGQEARLRCSPMKGHSHVYWYRQLPEEGLKFMVYLQKENIIDESGMPKERFSAEFPKEGPSILRIQQVVRGDSAAYFCASSPGLRTDEAFFGQGTRLTVV.